These T cell receptor beta chains were read from a single sample in a study of quantifying T cell responses using KT2 cells. One entry per CDR3 protein results from TCRdb running MiXCR on the UMI-ligation and nested PCR reads. The sample has over 25,000 distinct CDR3 sequences; 10% are singletons. Sequenced: PBMCs spiked with cells of the T cell clone KT2. The receptors were sampled from a human donor. The CDR3 runs from the conserved cysteine through the conserved F or W. D genes are given only for firm matches. Size is stated for part of the rows, as once, few or many counts, or as a class when the clone is expanded.

abundance | d_gene | j_gene | v_gene | CDR3aa | CDR3nt
many | NA | TRBJ1-2 | TRBV11-2 | CASSPRQGSYTF | TGTGCCAGCAGCCCGCGTCAGGGAAGCTACACCTTC
NA | TRBD1 | TRBJ1-2 | TRBV3-1 | CASRTSGQASYLYGYTF | TGTGCCAGCAGAACATCGGGACAGGCCTCGTATCTCTATGGCTACACCTTC
many | NA | TRBJ1-4 | TRBV20-1 | CSAPGKGDEKLFF | TGCAGTGCCCCCGGAAAGGGCGACGAAAAACTGTTTTTT
many | TRBD2 | TRBJ2-7 | TRBV12-3/TRBV12-4 | CASSLGGNYEQYF | TGTGCCAGCAGTTTGGGGGGGAACTACGAGCAGTACTTC
many | TRBD2 | TRBJ2-2 | TRBV6-6 | CASSSFKRGGSGELFF | TGTGCCAGCAGTTCCTTTAAGCGGGGAGGTTCCGGGGAGCTGTTTTTT
many | TRBD1 | TRBJ1-2 | TRBV2 | CASRDRQVNF | TGTGCCAGCCGGGACAGACAGGTTAACTTC
NA | TRBD2 | TRBJ2-3 | TRBV5-1 | CASKAGGTDTQYF | TGCGCCAGCAAAGCGGGAGGCACAGATACGCAGTATTTT
many | TRBD2 | TRBJ2-3 | TRBV6-4 | CASSTTSGHSTDTQYF | TGTGCCAGCAGTACCACTAGCGGGCATAGCACAGATACGCAGTATTTT
many | TRBD1 | TRBJ1-2 | TRBV7-9 | CASRDRDRLGYTF | TGTGCCAGTAGGGACAGGGATCGACTTGGCTACACCTTC
many | NA | TRBJ2-3 | TRBV11-2 | CASSDLGGGADTQYF | TGTGCCAGCAGCGACTTGGGAGGGGGAGCGGATACGCAGTATTTT
medium-sized | NA | TRBJ1-5 | TRBV12-3/TRBV12-4 | CASSLGPGNQPQHF | TGTGCCAGCAGTTTGGGGCCGGGCAATCAGCCCCAGCATTTT